A single sample is the source of the 4 T cell receptor beta chains below, sequenced in a study of T cell responses to AZD1222 COVID-19 vaccine. Only in-frame clones appear in the TCRdb table, and some are missing; sequencing was by immunoSEQ multiplex PCR. The sample lists approximately 77,000 clones, 80% to 90% seen once, with roughly 3.1% in the top ten. The material was peripheral blood, obtained 28 days after the second AZD1222 dose. The receptors stem from an adult who received the AZD1222 COVID-19 vaccine.

J is TRBJ1-2 and V is TRBV5-6; D may be TRBD1 (6 bases). The V end was cut by 2 bases, the J end by 6 bases, with 11 bases between. Germline lookup yields CDR1 SGHDT and CDR2 YYEEEE. This CDR3 is built from 13 residues. The CDR3 nucleotides are TGTGCCAGCAGCTTTAGGGGGAGAGATGGCTACACCTTC. Amino acids: CASSFRGRDGYTF.

V gene TRBV7-3 combines with J gene TRBJ2-3; TRBD1 is a possible D gene (6 bases). The ends were cut back, 4 bases at V and 2 bases at J, with 10 bases in the middle. Germline V lookup: CDR1 SGHTA, CDR2 FQGTGA. The CDR3 consists of 14 residues. The chain's CDR3 is CASSSDSPTDTQYF. CDR3 bases: TGTGCCAGCAGCTCGGACAGCCCCACAGATACGCAGTATTTT.

This clone occurred a few times. The chain's CDR3 is CASSSTRAGPSTDTQYF. The CDR3 DNA is TGTGCCAGCAGCTCGACGAGAGCGGGCCCTAGCACAGATACGCAGTATTTT. V and J are TRBV7-2 and TRBJ2-3; possible D gene TRBD2, 6 bases. V lost 4 bases, J lost 0 bases, and 17 bases lay in between. This CDR3 is 17 amino acids long. The germline V gene encodes CDR1 SGHTA and CDR2 FQGNSA.

The chain employs TRBV19 and TRBJ2-3, with 8 bases fitting TRBD1. CDR1 and CDR2 (germline): LNHDA, SQIVND (reference sequence). Losses at the gene ends were 3 bases for V and 4 bases for J; bases not matched to a gene: 6. The CDR3 extends over 15 amino acids. CDR3 sequence: CASSIDRGGADTQYF. In DNA form, the CDR3 reads TGTGCCAGTAGTATCGACAGGGGCGGGGCAGATACGCAGTATTTT.